The T cell receptor (beta chain) under discussion was sequenced for a study of T cells in Graves' hyperthyroidism and ophthalmopathy (dated by TCRdb to the late 2010s). Describing the broader study: A discovery cohort of about a hundred patients, 43 with Graves' ophthalmopathy and fewer than 65 with stable Graves' hyperthyroidism, was used to find distinguishing TCR V-J signatures. TCR Vbeta CDR3 sequencing of roughly 140 peripheral blood samples (43 ophthalmopathy, 75 to 85 hyperthyroidism and roughly 17 progressor patients) is reported in the paper. Whether ophthalmopathy could be predicted prospectively was tested in an independent validation cohort made up of about 18 hyperthyroidism patients plus 17 patients who later progressed to ophthalmopathy. The study also compared thyroid tissue and blood T-cell repertoires from about six Graves' hyperthyroidism patients. Once sampling was done, hyperthyroidism patients were given methimazole at a starting dose of 30 mg daily, whereas ophthalmopathy patients were given high-dose intravenous methylprednisolone. The 100 discovery patients were randomly split 7:3 into training and test sets.

The TCR beta CDR3 regions were amplified from the RNA transcripts. A first-round RT-PCR of the TCR CDR3 used the HTBI primer set with the Qiagen OneStep RT-PCR kit. Libraries were constructed in a second round of multiplex PCR, after which size selection and purification were carried out. The libraries were sequenced on an Illumina HiSeq2000 using paired-end 100 bp reads. Per the source publication's procedure: Raw data were processed with SOAPnuke, discarding reads with adapters, uncalled bases, mean Phred below 15, or no exact constant-primer or identifier match. COPE v1.2.5 was used to merge the high-quality paired reads, and each unique nucleotide sequence was defined as a clonotype. MiTCR v1.1 was used to align the clonotypes against IMGT TRBV, TRBD and TRBJ reference segments. The analysis was restricted to V-J combinations with a frequency above 0.0001, which together covered 99% to 99.2% of the repertoires. The TCS score was defined as F50 (clonal expansion) divided by E x V (chaos), with BLOSUM62-based TCRdist calculated between CDR3 peptides within each V-J. Welch's t-statistics and random forest reduced just over 500 V-J features to 10 to 15, which were used in a naive Bayes classifier (R e1071). The similarity between thyroid and blood repertoires was quantified using the Morisita-Horn index. TCRdb itself trimmed the public reads at Q25 with fastp, ran MiXCR and retained productive beta chains. Rows are unified per CDR3 protein, each entry keeping the most common DNA and genes. The V and J calls shown here were made by TCRdb, not taken from the authors' results. Counted in this sample were 610,000 or so distinct CDR3 sequences; 35% to 55% of them appeared once. Clones ranked in the top ten supply about 8.3% of the sample.

Study-level results and caveats: In cross-validation, a model built on a 13 V-J signature told ophthalmopathy apart from stable hyperthyroidism with 85% to 90% sensitivity and around 84% specificity, and in testing the same model reached 80%/75%. In validation, progression to ophthalmopathy was predicted by the model with almost 71% sensitivity and just over 72% specificity, a median of roughly six months before onset. No statistical method was used to set the sample size in advance, and investigators knew the group allocation. Most expanded thyroid clonotypes (frequency above 0.001) were also detected in blood, a finding suggesting that blood repertoires may reflect thyroid immune responses.

Between the V and J ends, shortened by 6 bases and 3 bases respectively, the junction contains 11 bases. Inclusive of the bounding cysteine and phenylalanine, the CDR3 is 14 residues long. CDR3 DNA only is kept here, 42 bases in frame from base 1. Stable Graves' hyperthyroidism was defined as the absence of progression to ophthalmopathy over 18 months of follow-up. Hyperthyroidism patients were newly diagnosed, with disease duration under 2 months, and aged 18 to 65 years. The study excluded patients with uncontrolled infections, other autoimmune diseases, pregnancy or lactation. Diagnoses were based on clinical symptoms, serum thyroxine and TRAb, thyroid ultrasound and orbital computed tomography. Trizol reagent was used to extract total RNA, and RNA quality was then checked on an Agilent 2100 Bioanalyzer. This clonotype was observed a few times. Its antigen remains unidentified. Base-call qualities are not available, and no considerably larger clone is one nucleotide away.

What was sequenced was peripheral blood or thyroid tissue (not recorded which). The receptor's source is a woman aged 18 to 35 with Graves' hyperthyroidism. This receptor chain uses TRBV12-3 or TRBV12-4 and TRBJ2-2; no confident D gene assignment can be made. The DNA is TGTGCCAGCAGCCGCCGGGCTTACACCGGGGAGCTGTTTTTT. Its translation is CASSRRAYTGELFF.